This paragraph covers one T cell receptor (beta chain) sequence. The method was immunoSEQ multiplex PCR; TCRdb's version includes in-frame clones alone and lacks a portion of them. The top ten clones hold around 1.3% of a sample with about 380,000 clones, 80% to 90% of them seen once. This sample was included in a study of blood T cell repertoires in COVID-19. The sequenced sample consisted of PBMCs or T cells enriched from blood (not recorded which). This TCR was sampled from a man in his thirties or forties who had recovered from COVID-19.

CDR3 amino acids: CASSSPLEVTEAFF. The DNA of the CDR3 is TGTGCCAGCAGCTCCCCGTTGGAGGTCACTGAAGCTTTCTTT. The chain joins TRBV7-9 to TRBJ1-1; D ambiguous. Trimming removed 4 bases from V and 4 bases from J, with 13 bases in between. Per germline, CDR1 SEHNR and CDR2 FQNEAQ (reference sequence). The CDR3 runs to 14 residues. Full variable domain (outside the CDR3, taken from reference TRBV7-9 and TRBJ1-1): DTGVSQNPRHKITKRGQNVTFRCDPISEHNRLYWYRQTLGQGPEFLTYFQNEAQLEKSRLLSDRFSAERPKGSFSTLEIQRTEQGDSAMYLCASSSPLEVTEAFFGQGTRLTVV.